This T cell receptor beta chain appears in the sequencing data of a study of shared clonotypes between healthy human individuals. Replicate sorted-subset PCRs were loaded with about 0.2 ug DNA, about 31,000 T cell genomes. Method: immunoSEQ multiplex PCR; TCRdb's copy keeps in-frame clones and lacks some. The data hold some 2 million clones, with about 95% observed a single time. Concerning this clone: Its matching antigen is unknown.

General observations from the study: Among the subsets, naive ones generally showed larger estimated richness than memory ones. The four-donor shared clonotypes exceeded non-shared clonotypes in generation probability, with non-shared ones scoring lower. Investigators expected sequencing depth to affect clonotype sharing among donors.

The CDR3 loop spans 13 amino acids. The germline V and J ends were trimmed by 4 bases and 2 bases, with 8 bases remaining between them. Germline assignment: CDR1 ENHRY and CDR2 SYGVKD. Naive CD8 cells lacked CD45RO, underwent positive selection for CCR7 and left out terminally differentiated effector memory CD45RA+ cells. The rearrangement links TRBV10-3 to TRBJ1-1; unclear D gene. Specimen: naive CD8+ T cells sorted from blood. This clonotype was sampled from a man aged 18 to 35 in good health. CDR3 protein: CAISADDNTEAFF. CDR3 in DNA: TGTGCCATCAGTGCGGACGATAACACTGAAGCTTTCTTT.